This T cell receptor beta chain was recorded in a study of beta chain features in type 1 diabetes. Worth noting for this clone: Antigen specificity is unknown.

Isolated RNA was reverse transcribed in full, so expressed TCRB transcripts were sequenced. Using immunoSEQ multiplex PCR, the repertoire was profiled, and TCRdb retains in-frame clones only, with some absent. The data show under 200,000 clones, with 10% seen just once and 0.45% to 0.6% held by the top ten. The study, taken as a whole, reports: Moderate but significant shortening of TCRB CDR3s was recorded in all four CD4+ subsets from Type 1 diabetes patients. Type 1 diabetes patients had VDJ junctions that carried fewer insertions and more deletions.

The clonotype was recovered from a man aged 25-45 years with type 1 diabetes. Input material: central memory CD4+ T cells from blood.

CDR3 DNA sequence: TGTGCCAGCAGCTTCAACCGGGACAGGGGGCGAGATACGCAGTATTTT. It encodes CASSFNRDRGRDTQYF. This sequence joins TRBV28 and TRBJ2-3, with 12 bases fitting TRBD1. Germline loops: CDR1 MDHEN, CDR2 SYDVKM. The CDR3 covers 16 residues. With 6 bases clipped from V and 5 bases from J, the junction kept 9 bases outside the gene matches.